The 27 T cell receptor beta chains listed next were all sequenced from one sample in a study of cytomegalovirus exposure and HLA in healthy donors. It was with 60 Vbeta and 13 Jbeta primers that the PCR ran. Only in-frame clones appear in the TCRdb table, and some are missing; sequencing was by immunoSEQ multiplex PCR. In the table there are some 190,000 clones, roughly 8.7% of which are singletons. Sequenced input: PBMCs. These receptors all come from a woman in her twenties or thirties in good health and CMV-seropositive.

In this sample, this clone turned up once. The genes are TRBV18 and TRBJ2-7; 7 nucleotides line up with TRBD1. The germline CDR1 and CDR2 sequences are KGHSH and LQKENI. J lost 2 bases, V lost 3 bases, and 1 base had no gene match. The length of the CDR3 is 13 residues. CDR3 amino acids: CASSPGQTYEQYF. CDR3 DNA: TGTGCCAGCTCACCGGGACAGACCTACGAGCAGTACTTC. Complete variable domain (other parts from reference TRBV18 and TRBJ2-7): NAGVMQNPRHLVRRRGQEARLRCSPMKGHSHVYWYRQLPEEGLKFMVYLQKENIIDESGMPKERFSAEFPKEGPSILRIQQVVRGDSAAYFCASSPGQTYEQYFGPGTRLTVT.

V is TRBV7-9 and J is TRBJ1-2; 12 positions agree with TRBD1. This CDR3 comprises 14 residues. Germline CDR1 is SEHNR and CDR2 is FQNEAQ (reference sequence). The trim removed 5 bases at V and 6 bases at J, leaving 4 bases unmatched. The CDR3 DNA sequence: TGTGCCAGCAGCCAGGGACAGGGGGCCCATGGCTACACCTTC. Protein product: CASSQGQGAHGYTF.

The chain's CDR3 is CASSIPDPSGQYF. The DNA of the CDR3 is TGCGCCAGCAGCATACCCGATCCCTCGGGACAGTACTTC. The chain carries TRBV5-1 and TRBJ2-7; perhaps TRBD2 as D (5 bases). CDR1 and CDR2 (germline): SGHRS, YFSETQ. The V end lost 4 bases, the J end lost 10 bases, and 18 bases lay between the germline ends. This CDR3 spans 13 amino acids.

This clone was detected a few times. The chain combines TRBV5-1 with TRBJ2-5; weak D call: TRBD1 (5 bases). Trimming shortened V by 4 bases and J by 2 bases, and 15 bases separated the two germline ends. There are 15 residues in the CDR3. The germline gives CDR1 SGHRS, CDR2 YFSETQ. CDR3 in DNA: TGCGCCAGCAGCCCTTTTGGGGCAAATCAAGAGACCCAGTACTTC. This encodes CASSPFGANQETQYF.

V and J are TRBV7-9 and TRBJ2-1; 8 bases are shared with TRBD2. V lost 5 bases, J lost 4 bases, and 10 bases stayed unmatched. The CDR3 is 16 amino acids. Looked up from germline, CDR1 is SEHNR and CDR2 is FQNEAQ (reference sequence). In nucleotides, the CDR3 is TGTGCCAGCAGCCCATCCTTCGGGGGGGGATACAATGAGCAGTTCTTC. It is translated as CASSPSFGGGYNEQFF.

A few counts support this clone. The V gene is TRBV5-1, the J gene TRBJ2-2; D ambiguous. Trimming cost V 1 base and J 5 bases, with 15 bases left between them. Looked up from germline, CDR1 is SGHRS and CDR2 is YFSETQ. CDR3 length equals 16 residues. CDR3 sequence (DNA): TGCGCCAGCAGCTTGCCCCTAGGCGGTGCGACCGGGGAGCTGTTTTTT. This gives the protein CASSLPLGGATGELFF. The whole variable domain, remainder taken from reference TRBV5-1 and TRBJ2-2, is KAGVTQTPRYLIKTRGQQVTLSCSPISGHRSVSWYQQTPGQGLQFLFEYFSETQRNKGNFPGRFSGRQFSNSRSEMNVSTLELGDSALYLCASSLPLGGATGELFFGEGSRLTVL.

This clone was observed a handful of times. The gene calls are TRBV5-1 and TRBJ2-1; TRBD2 matches at 7 bases. Germline CDR1 and CDR2: SGHRS and YFSETQ. The CDR3 totals 15 residues. Losses at the gene ends were 4 bases for V and 10 bases for J; bases not matched to a gene: 14. CDR3 protein: CASSEGTMPFLEQFF. CDR3 nucleotide sequence: TGCGCCAGCAGCGAAGGGACTATGCCTTTCTTGGAGCAGTTCTTC.

The V call is TRBV5-4, the J call TRBJ1-3; D gene ambiguous. Near its end, the DNA agrees better with TRBJ2-2, so the J call may be wrong. The CDR3 is 14 amino acids. The germline gives CDR1 SGHNT, CDR2 YYREEE (reference sequence). The CDR3: CASSLEQSTGELFF. The CDR3 nucleotides are TGTGCCAGCAGCTTGGAACAATCCACCGGGGAGCTGTTTTTT.

The chain is built from TRBV20-1 and TRBJ2-7; 8 bases align to TRBD2. CDR1 DFQATT and CDR2 SNEGSKA come from the germline V gene (reference sequence). V gave up 5 bases and J gave up 10 bases; unmatched junction bases: 4. CDR3 length: 10 amino acids. This CDR3 reads CSAGTRRQYF. CDR3 coding DNA: TGCAGTGCTGGGACTAGACGCCAGTACTTC.

This clone was picked up a small number of times. The gene calls are TRBV7-6 and TRBJ1-5, with 7 bases matching TRBD1. The CDR3 sequence is 18 residues long. The trim removed 0 bases at V and 0 bases at J, leaving 8 bases unmatched. CDR1 SGHVS and CDR2 FNYEAQ come from the germline V gene. CDR3 coding DNA: TGTGCCAGCAGCTTAGCCGGGACAGAAAGCCATAGCAATCAGCCCCAGCATTTT. Its protein product is CASSLAGTESHSNQPQHF.

The chain couples TRBV7-6 to TRBJ2-7, with 12 positions matching TRBD1. The CDR3 loop spans 14 amino acids. CDR1 is SGHVS, CDR2 FNYEAQ, per germline. Unmatched junction bases numbered 2, after V lost 2 bases and J lost 6 bases. CDR3 coding DNA: TGTGCCAGCAGCTTACCGGGACAGGGGGCCGAGCAGTACTTC. This encodes CASSLPGQGAEQYF.

The V and J genes are TRBV6-5 and TRBJ2-2; the match to TRBD1 covers 9 bases. Trimming removed 5 bases from V and 5 bases from J; junction bases left unmatched: 6. CDR1 and CDR2 from the germline V gene are MNHEY and SVGAGI. The CDR3 is 15 residues long. The CDR3 DNA reads as TGTGCCAGCAGTACAGGGGGCTCAAGGACCGGGGAGCTGTTTTTT. Encoded protein: CASSTGGSRTGELFF.

The chain links TRBV30 to TRBJ2-7; TRBD2 might be the D (5 bases). With 4 bases removed from V and 2 bases from J, the gap between germline ends came to 12 bases. Germline V lookup: CDR1 GTSNPN, CDR2 SVGIG (reference sequence). The CDR3 is 13 amino acids. The CDR3 DNA reads as TGTGCCTGGACTCGGACGGGGACCTACGAGCAGTACTTC. Protein: CAWTRTGTYEQYF.

In this sample, this clone turned up a few times. The V gene is TRBV10-1, the J gene TRBJ2-1, with 11 bases fitting TRBD2. CDR1 is WNHNN and CDR2 is SYGVQD in the germline V gene (reference sequence). V trimming: 9 bases; J trimming: 10 bases; junction bases outside the gene matches: 14. The CDR3 extends over 15 amino acids. CDR3 coding DNA: TGCGCCAGAGCGCGGAATAGCGGGAGGGCAAGAGAGCAGTTCTTC. Translating gives CARARNSGRAREQFF.

The chain combines TRBV15 with TRBJ2-1; 7 bases line up with TRBD2. V lost 1 base, J lost 12 bases, and 15 bases stayed unmatched. CDR1 LNHNV and CDR2 YYDKDF come from the germline V gene (reference sequence). The CDR3 spans 16 residues. The DNA of the CDR3 is TGTGCCACCAGCAGAGTCGGAGTGGGGAGGGCGGATGGGCAGTTCTTC. Its protein is CATSRVGVGRADGQFF.

In this sample, this clone turned up a few times. The chain combines TRBV30 with TRBJ1-1; TRBD1 might be the D (5 bases). The germline gives CDR1 GTSNPN, CDR2 SVGIG (reference sequence). The CDR3 length is 13 residues. V was shortened by 3 bases and J by 1 base, with 9 bases between the two germline ends. The CDR3 nucleotides are TGTGCCTGGAGACTCACAGGGAACACTGAAGCTTTCTTT. It yields the protein CAWRLTGNTEAFF. Complete variable domain (other parts from reference TRBV30 and TRBJ1-1): SQTIHQWPATLVQPVGSPLSLECTVEGTSNPNLYWYRQAAGRGLQLLFYSVGIGQISSEVPQNLSASRPQDRQFILSSKKLLLSDSGFYLCAWRLTGNTEAFFGQGTRLTVV.

This clone was recorded a few times. V gene TRBV5-5 combines with J gene TRBJ2-7; possibly TRBD1 for D (6 bases). The germline V gene has CDR1 SGHKS and CDR2 YYEKEE (reference sequence). V was trimmed by 2 bases and J by 2 bases, leaving 8 bases between them. The CDR3 loop spans 13 amino acids. The CDR3 spells CASSFYRAYEQYF. For the CDR3, the DNA is TGTGCCAGCAGCTTCTACAGGGCCTACGAGCAGTACTTC.

Notes on this clone: The germline gene is not matched at one end of the junction; a read error may be the cause. The rearrangement joins TRBV7-8 to TRBJ1-2; TRBD1 aligns across 7 bases. Per the germline V gene, CDR1 is SGHVS and CDR2 is FQNEAQ. The CDR3 sequence is 14 residues long. In DNA form, the CDR3 reads TGTGCCAGCAGCCGAACCGGGACAGAGGATTCATTGGACTTC. Protein product: CASSRTGTEDSLDF.

This clone was seen a handful of times. The rearrangement uses TRBV27 and TRBJ2-7; D may be TRBD2 (6 bases). The germline V gene has CDR1 MNHEY and CDR2 SMNVEV (reference sequence). The CDR3 loop spans 13 amino acids. The germline V and J ends were trimmed by 5 bases and 1 base, with 9 bases remaining between them. CDR3 bases: TGTGCCAGCAGTGGCGGAGGGTCCTACGAGCAGTACTTC. Protein sequence: CASSGGGSYEQYF.

This clone was seen only a few times. The chain links TRBV5-4 to TRBJ1-1; 7 bases match TRBD1. Looked up from germline, CDR1 is SGHNT and CDR2 is YYREEE (reference sequence). The ends lost 7 bases at V and 6 bases at J; junction bases unmatched: 12. This CDR3 is built from 14 residues. CDR3 sequence: CASGTGTALPEAFF. The CDR3 DNA reads as TGTGCCAGCGGAACCGGGACAGCGCTACCTGAAGCTTTCTTT. The complete variable domain, with remaining parts taken from reference TRBV5-4 and TRBJ1-1, reads ETGVTQSPTHLIKTRGQQVTLRCSSQSGHNTVSWYQQALGQGPQFIFQYYREEENGRGNFPPRFSGLQFPNYSSELNVNALELDDSALYLCASGTGTALPEAFFGQGTRLTVV.

J is TRBJ1-5 and V is TRBV19, with TRBD1 as a possible D gene (5 bases). CDR1 is LNHDA, CDR2 SQIVND, per germline (reference sequence). The CDR3 consists of 13 residues. With 2 bases removed from V and 11 bases from J, the gap between germline ends came to 13 bases. The DNA of the CDR3 is TGTGCCAGTAGTATAATTGCCGAAGGGGCCCAGCATTTT. This codes for CASSIIAEGAQHF.

V gene TRBV18 combines with J gene TRBJ2-1; maybe TRBD2 (6 bases). V was shortened by 0 bases and J by 5 bases, with 14 bases between the two germline ends. Looked up from germline, CDR1 is KGHSH and CDR2 is LQKENI. The CDR3 has 16 amino acids. Written as DNA, the CDR3 is TGTGCCAGCTCACCACCGGGCCTAGCGAACGACAATGAGCAGTTCTTC. Its protein product is CASSPPGLANDNEQFF.

This sequence joins TRBV18 and TRBJ1-2; TRBD1 aligns across 8 bases. Germline values: CDR1 KGHSH, CDR2 LQKENI. The CDR3 covers 15 residues. J gave up 6 bases and V 0 bases, and 6 bases lay outside the gene matches. The CDR3 reads CASSPPHRGTNGYTF. The CDR3 DNA sequence: TGTGCCAGCTCACCACCCCACAGGGGGACGAATGGCTACACCTTC.

This clone was counted only a few times. The chain employs TRBV11-1 and TRBJ1-1; D gene unclear. This CDR3 spans 14 amino acids. The V end lost 4 bases, the J end lost 3 bases, and 12 bases lay between the germline ends. CDR1 is SGHAT, CDR2 FQDESV, per germline (reference sequence). Here the CDR3 reads CASSSRAGDTEAFF. The CDR3 DNA sequence: TGTGCCAGCAGCTCCCGGGCCGGGGACACTGAAGCTTTCTTT.

This clone was found a few times. The chain couples TRBV4-1 to TRBJ1-5; D perhaps matches TRBD1 (5 bases). The CDR3 runs to 17 residues. CDR1 and CDR2 (germline): MGHRA, YSYEKL. Trimming shortened V by 0 bases and J by 3 bases, and 15 bases separated the two germline ends. For the CDR3, the DNA is TGCGCCAGCAGCCAAGAGAGGGGCAGGGAGGACAATCAGCCCCAGCATTTT. Amino acid sequence: CASSQERGREDNQPQHF.

The rearrangement joins TRBV29-1 to TRBJ2-7; D possibly corresponds to TRBD1 (6 bases). Germline V CDR1 and CDR2: SQVTM, ANQGSEA. Deletions cut 4 bases from V and 4 bases from J, with 14 bases between. The CDR3 spans 13 residues. CDR3 amino acids: CSVAQGLEYEQYF. In nucleotides, the CDR3 is TGCAGCGTTGCCCAGGGGCTCGAGTACGAGCAGTACTTC.

This clone was observed a few times. The chain joins TRBV6-1 to TRBJ1-1; D is undetermined. The CDR3 extends over 12 amino acids. V was shortened by 9 bases and J by 0 bases, with 8 bases between the two germline ends. The germline gives CDR1 MNHNS, CDR2 SASEGT. The CDR3 reads CASTTLNTEAFF. DNA of the CDR3: TGTGCCAGTACCACATTGAACACTGAAGCTTTCTTT.